Listed here are 31 T cell receptor beta chains from one sample, sequenced in a study of T cells in Graves' hyperthyroidism and ophthalmopathy. It was RNA transcripts that yielded the amplified TCR beta CDR3 regions. First-round RT-PCR of the TCR CDR3 relied on the HTBI primer set. TCRdb recomputed calls from the multiplex PCR reads with MiXCR, one row per CDR3 protein. The repertoire holds approximately 690,000 distinct CDR3 sequences, with around 20% as singletons. Sequencing was carried out using blood. These TCRs come from a man between 25 and 39 years old with Graves' ophthalmopathy.

The chain couples TRBV28 to TRBJ1-2; D is ambiguous. V was cut by 1 base and J by 4 bases, with 13 bases left in between. Germline CDR1 is MDHEN and CDR2 is SYDVKM. The CDR3 is 15 residues long. The CDR3 DNA reads as TGTGCCAGCAGTTTATTAGGAAAGCGGGGCTATGGCTACACCTTC. This translates into CASSLLGKRGYGYTF.

The chain recombines TRBV4-1 with TRBJ1-4; D unresolved. The CDR3 length is 15 residues. The V gene's germline CDR1 is MGHRA and CDR2 YSYEKL. V was clipped by 6 bases and J by 0 bases, with 11 bases between them. Here the CDR3 DNA reads TGCGCCAGCAGGTCAAGGCTTGCAACTAATGAAAAACTGTTTTTT. It codes for CASRSRLATNEKLFF.

In its sample, this clonotype was seen a few times. The chain employs TRBV3-1 and TRBJ2-1; D may be TRBD2 (6 bases). Deletions cut 3 bases from V and 10 bases from J, with 16 bases between. Germline V CDR1 and CDR2: LGHDT, YNNKEL (reference sequence). The CDR3 has 14 amino acids. CDR3: CASSQVAEGREQFF. CDR3 DNA: TGTGCCAGCAGCCAGGTTGCGGAGGGTCGCGAGCAGTTCTTC.

This clonotype was seen more than once but under ten times. This chain uses TRBV7-3 with TRBJ2-1; TRBD1 agrees at 8 bases. The length of the CDR3 is 15 residues. The V segment lost 4 bases and the J segment 7 bases; nucleotides outside the gene matches: 9. Germline V CDR1 and CDR2: SGHTA, FQGTGA. CDR3 residues: CASSSGQASWNEQFF. The CDR3 coding sequence is TGTGCCAGCAGCTCGGGACAGGCATCATGGAATGAGCAGTTCTTC.

This clonotype was counted ten times or more. V gene TRBV12-3 or TRBV12-4 combines with J gene TRBJ1-2; D gene uncertain. This CDR3 has 13 residues. V was cut by 5 bases and J by 4 bases, with 11 bases left in between. CDR3 nucleotide sequence: TGTGCCAGCAGTCGGGGAGGATTCTATGGCTACACCTTC. Its protein is CASSRGGFYGYTF.

The V call is TRBV24-1, the J call TRBJ2-2; D remains unclear. The germline gives CDR1 KGHDR, CDR2 SFDVKD. The length of the CDR3 is 13 residues. V lost 3 bases and J 5 bases, leaving 6 bases between the germline ends. The DNA of the CDR3 is TGTGCCACCAGTGATAGCTTAACCGGGGAGCTGTTTTTT. Translating gives CATSDSLTGELFF.

CDR3 sequence: CSARVDRTNQPQHF. The CDR3 DNA is TGCAGTGCTAGAGTTGACAGGACTAATCAGCCCCAGCATTTT. The rearrangement joins TRBV20-1 to TRBJ1-5, with D perhaps TRBD1 (6 bases). V was pared by 1 base and J by 4 bases, with 11 bases between. Germline CDR1 DFQATT, CDR2 SNEGSKA (reference sequence). The CDR3 is 14 residues long.

The chain recombines TRBV29-1 with TRBJ2-7; maybe TRBD2 (6 bases). Germline CDR1 reads SQVTM; CDR2 reads ANQGSEA. V was shortened by 3 bases and J by 2 bases, with 17 bases between the two germline ends. The CDR3 runs 15 residues. The CDR3 nucleotides read TGCAGCGTTGAGACCCTTACGGGAGTCCCCTACGAGCAGTACTTC. Encoded protein: CSVETLTGVPYEQYF.

This chain connects TRBV20-1 to TRBJ1-6; no firm D call. Between the trimmed V and J ends, which lost 0 bases and 9 bases, there was a span of 12 bases. Germline V lookup: CDR1 DFQATT, CDR2 SNEGSKA (reference sequence). The CDR3 is 14 residues long. In nucleotides, the CDR3 is TGCAGTGCTAGAGAAGAGGGTTCGAGTTCACCCCTCCACTTT. It specifies CSAREEGSSSPLHF.

In its sample, this clonotype was seen a few times. The J gene is TRBJ2-1, the V gene TRBV7-3, with D perhaps given as TRBD1 or TRBD2 (5 bases each). Germline CDR1 reads SGHTA; CDR2 reads FQGTGA. This CDR3 comprises 15 residues. The V and J ends lost 0 bases and 9 bases respectively, with 15 bases between them. DNA of the CDR3: TGTGCCAGCAGCTTAACGTCCAGGGTTGGAGGTGAGCAGTTCTTC. Protein sequence: CASSLTSRVGGEQFF.

V and J are TRBV5-1 and TRBJ2-5; D is unresolved. The CDR3 spans 13 residues. The germline V and J ends were trimmed by 0 bases and 7 bases, with 10 bases remaining between them. CDR1 and CDR2 from the germline V gene are SGHRS and YFSETQ. The CDR3 DNA sequence: TGCGCCAGCAGCTTGGAAGAGAGGCTGACCCAGTACTTC. Protein sequence: CASSLEERLTQYF.

This clonotype was counted only a few times. The V gene is TRBV4-1, the J gene TRBJ2-1; either TRBD1 or TRBD2 may fit D (5 bases each). V lost 6 bases to trimming and J lost 10 bases, with 19 bases between them. Germline assignment: CDR1 MGHRA and CDR2 YSYEKL. This CDR3 region has 14 residues. The CDR3, as DNA: TGCGCCAGCAGTCAGGTTAAGGTGGGGGAGGAGCAGTTCTTC. Translated: CASSQVKVGEEQFF.

This chain joins TRBV29-1 and TRBJ2-3, with 12 nucleotides matching TRBD1. The CDR3 totals 15 residues. Germline V gene data show CDR1 as SQVTM and CDR2 as ANQGSEA. In DNA form, the CDR3 reads TGCAGTACTAAACCAGGGGACAGGGGGCTACATACGCAGTATTTT. Its translation: CSTKPGDRGLHTQYF.

The V call is TRBV7-2, the J call TRBJ2-5; no clear D. V gave up 1 base and J gave up 1 base, with 10 bases separating them. This CDR3 has 15 amino acids. The germline gives CDR1 SGHTA, CDR2 FQGNSA. The DNA of the CDR3 is TGTGCCAGCAGCTTAGTATTGGGGTCCCAAGAGACCCAGTACTTC. Protein: CASSLVLGSQETQYF.

The chain has TRBV5-1 and TRBJ2-5; D may be TRBD2 (5 bases). V lost 6 bases and J lost 1, with 19 bases in between. The CDR3 covers 16 residues. The germline CDR1 and CDR2 sequences are SGHRS and YFSETQ. CDR3 bases: TGCGCCAGCATGAGAACGGGATCCCCTGGCCAAGAGACCCAGTACTTC. Amino acid sequence: CASMRTGSPGQETQYF.

The chain is built from TRBV20-1 and TRBJ2-7; 9 nucleotides match TRBD1. This CDR3 comprises 14 residues. The junction had 12 bases not matched to a gene; V was cut back by 6 bases and J by 6 bases. Germline CDR1 DFQATT, CDR2 SNEGSKA (reference sequence). CDR3: CSALSGTGLPEQYF. CDR3 in DNA: TGCAGTGCCCTTTCCGGGACAGGGCTCCCCGAGCAGTACTTC.

This clonotype was picked up a small number of times. The V and J genes are TRBV6-1 and TRBJ2-7; maybe TRBD1 (6 bases). The CDR3 contains 12 residues. Germline CDR1 is MNHNS and CDR2 is SASEGT. V was clipped by 8 bases and J by 7 bases, with 15 bases between them. CDR3 bases: TGTGCCAGCTCCACACAGGGCGGAGAGCAGTACTTC. This gives the protein CASSTQGGEQYF.

The CDR3 DNA sequence: TGTGCCAGCGCACGGGGGGGCTTCTCCTACGAGCAGTACTTC. This codes for CASARGGFSYEQYF. The V gene is TRBV27, the J gene TRBJ2-7; TRBD2 agrees at 8 bases. Germline values: CDR1 MNHEY, CDR2 SMNVEV (reference sequence). This CDR3 contains 14 residues. The V and J ends lost 8 bases and 0 bases, in that order; junction bases with no gene match: 6.

This chain connects TRBV29-1 to TRBJ1-2; D perhaps matches TRBD1 (6 bases). Looked up from germline, CDR1 is SQVTM and CDR2 is ANQGSEA. The CDR3 has 15 amino acids. The ends were cut back, 0 bases at V and 0 bases at J, with 11 bases in the middle. The CDR3 reads CSVEEVKGANYGYTF. The CDR3, as DNA: TGCAGCGTTGAAGAGGTCAAGGGGGCTAACTATGGCTACACCTTC.

This clonotype turned up a few times. This chain joins TRBV2 and TRBJ2-1, with 7 positions matching TRBD1. The CDR3 sequence is 16 residues long. J was trimmed by 6 bases and V by 5 bases; bases with no gene match: 13. Germline V gene data show CDR1 as SNHLY and CDR2 as FYNNEI. The DNA of the CDR3 is TGTGCCAGCAGTCCCCCCGGGACAGCTGGTGGCAATGAGCAGTTCTTC. The encoded protein is CASSPPGTAGGNEQFF. Combining the CDR3 with reference TRBV2 and TRBJ2-1 gives the whole variable domain EPEVTQTPSHQVTQMGQEVILRCVPISNHLYFYWYRQILGQKVEFLVSFYNNEISEKSEIFDDQFSVERPDGSNFTLKIRSTKLEDSAMYFCASSPPGTAGGNEQFFGPGTRLTVL.

This clonotype was seen ten or more times. The rearrangement joins TRBV28 to TRBJ2-5; 7 bases map to TRBD1. J lost 2 bases, V lost 6 bases, and 12 bases had no gene match. Germline lookup yields CDR1 MDHEN and CDR2 SYDVKM. The CDR3 is 16 residues long. This CDR3 is CASSFPSTGRQETQYF. The CDR3 bases are TGTGCCAGCAGCTTTCCATCGACAGGGCGACAAGAGACCCAGTACTTC.

This clonotype appeared many times. This rearrangement joins TRBV5-1 to TRBJ2-7; D is uncertain. Trimming stripped 0 bases from V and 3 bases from J, with 4 bases between. In germline, CDR1 is SGHRS, CDR2 YFSETQ. This CDR3 has 12 amino acids. CDR3 in DNA: TGCGCCAGCAGCTTGGACTTCTACGAGCAGTACTTC. This gives the protein CASSLDFYEQYF.

This clonotype was found a few times. V gene TRBV6-5 combines with J gene TRBJ2-1; 10 positions agree with TRBD2. There are 20 residues in the CDR3. Germline CDR1 reads MNHEY; CDR2 reads SVGAGI. With V trimmed by 0 bases and J by 0 bases, 11 bases remained unmatched. The CDR3, as DNA: TGTGCCAGCAGTTACTCCCGAAGTAGCGGGAGGCCCAGCTCCTACAATGAGCAGTTCTTC. This gives the protein CASSYSRSSGRPSSYNEQFF.

This clonotype turned up a few times. The chain joins TRBV13 to TRBJ2-1; 15 bases fit TRBD2. Germline-derived CDR1 and CDR2 are PRHDT and FYEKMQ (reference sequence). The CDR3 contains 16 residues. V trimming: 4 bases; J trimming: 7 bases; junction bases outside the gene matches: 5. The CDR3 loop is CASSSSGTSGRNEQFF. The CDR3 DNA follows: TGTGCCAGCAGCTCGTCCGGGACTAGCGGGAGGAATGAGCAGTTCTTC.

This clonotype was seen repeatedly, ten times or more. The chain uses TRBV6-2 or TRBV6-3 and TRBJ1-1; 7 positions match TRBD1. The J segment lost 7 bases and the V segment lost 6 bases, leaving 14 bases of the junction unmatched. Germline assignment: CDR1 MNHEY and CDR2 SVGEGT. The CDR3 is 15 amino acids. CDR3 loop: CASRVPLGGRIEAFF. The CDR3 bases are TGTGCCAGCAGAGTCCCCTTAGGGGGCCGGATTGAAGCTTTCTTT.

This clonotype was observed many times. This chain joins TRBV7-8 and TRBJ2-5; no clear D gene. V was cut by 5 bases and J by 5 bases, with 18 bases left in between. The CDR3 length is 15 residues. Germline lookup yields CDR1 SGHVS and CDR2 FQNEAQ. Here the CDR3 reads CASSPETGPPETQYF. The CDR3 DNA sequence: TGTGCCAGCAGCCCAGAGACGGGTCCCCCGGAGACCCAGTACTTC.

The chain links TRBV2 to TRBJ1-3, with TRBD1 identical over 8 bases. The length of the CDR3 is 15 residues. The germline V gene has CDR1 SNHLY and CDR2 FYNNEI. V lost 4 bases and J lost 3; bases outside the gene matches: 5. This CDR3 reads CASSVQGAGGNTIYF. The DNA for the CDR3 is TGTGCCAGCAGTGTCCAGGGGGCAGGTGGAAACACCATATATTTT.

This clonotype has only a few counts. V usage is TRBV30 and J usage is TRBJ2-6, with a possible D match to TRBD1 (5 bases). This CDR3 region has 12 residues. Germline CDR1 GTSNPN, CDR2 SVGIG (reference sequence). Trimming took off 8 bases at V and 1 base at J, with 6 bases between the two ends. The CDR3 protein is CAGQSGANVLTF. The CDR3 nucleotides are TGTGCCGGACAATCTGGGGCCAACGTCCTGACTTTC.

The J gene is TRBJ2-3, the V gene TRBV20-1; TRBD2 matches 7 bases. CDR1 is DFQATT, CDR2 SNEGSKA, per germline (reference sequence). The CDR3 length is 16 residues. V trimming: 0 bases; J trimming: 2 bases; junction bases outside the gene matches: 8. The CDR3 sequence: CSARDPGGGTTDTQYF. The CDR3 DNA follows: TGCAGTGCTAGAGATCCGGGGGGAGGGACCACAGATACGCAGTATTTT.

The table lists this clonotype with a count of one. This may stem from a read error, because a much larger clone lies one nucleotide away. The chain recombines TRBV28 with TRBJ2-3, with 12 bases lining up with TRBD2. This CDR3 is built from 15 residues. CDR1 and CDR2 (germline): MDHEN, SYDVKM. The V gene end was trimmed by 5 bases and the J gene end by 4 bases; junction bases not matched to a gene: 4. CDR3 sequence reads: CASSHGLAGPDTQYF. CDR3 nucleotides: TGTGCCAGCAGTCATGGACTAGCGGGACCAGATACGCAGTATTTT.

This chain joins TRBV6-2 or TRBV6-3 and TRBJ2-7, with 10 bases aligning to TRBD1. V shed 6 bases and J 2 bases; nucleotides not matched to a gene: 10. Looked up from germline, CDR1 is MNHEY and CDR2 is SVGEGT. The CDR3 loop spans 16 amino acids. In DNA form, the CDR3 reads TGTGCCAGCAGCGCCAAATGGGACAGGGGAGCCTACGAGCAGTACTTC. It specifies CASSAKWDRGAYEQYF.